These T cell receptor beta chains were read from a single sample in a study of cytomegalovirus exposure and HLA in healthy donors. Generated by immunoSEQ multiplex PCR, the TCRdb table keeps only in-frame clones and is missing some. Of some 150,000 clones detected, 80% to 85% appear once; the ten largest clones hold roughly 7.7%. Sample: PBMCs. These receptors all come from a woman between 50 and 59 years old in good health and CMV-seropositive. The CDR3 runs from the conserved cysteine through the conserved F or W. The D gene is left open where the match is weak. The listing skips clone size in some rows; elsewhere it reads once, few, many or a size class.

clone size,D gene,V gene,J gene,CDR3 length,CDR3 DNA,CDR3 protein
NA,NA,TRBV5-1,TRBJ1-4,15,TGCGCCAGCAGCTTGTTAGAGACAGGATCCGAAAAACTGTTTTTT,CASSLLETGSEKLFF
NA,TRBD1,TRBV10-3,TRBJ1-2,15,TGTGCCATCAGTGATACCGGGACAGGGTTCTATGGCTACACCTTC,CAISDTGTGFYGYTF
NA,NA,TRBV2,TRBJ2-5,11,TGTGCCAGCATTGTCGGGAAGACCCAGTACTTC,CASIVGKTQYF
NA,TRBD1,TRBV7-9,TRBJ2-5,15,TGTGCCAGCAGCGCGGGACAGGGGGCAGGGGAGACCCAGTACTTC,CASSAGQGAGETQYF
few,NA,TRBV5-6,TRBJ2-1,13,TGTGCCAGCAGCTTGTGGGACTTCGATGAGCAGTTCTTC,CASSLWDFDEQFF
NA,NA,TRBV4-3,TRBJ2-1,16,TGCGCCAGCAGTCGAGAGGGCCCTGCCAGGGGCAATGAGCAGTTCTTC,CASSREGPARGNEQFF
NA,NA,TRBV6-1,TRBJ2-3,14,TGTGCCAGCAGGGTGGGCGGGATCACAGATACGCAGTATTTT,CASRVGGITDTQYF
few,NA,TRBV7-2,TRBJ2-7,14,TGTGCCAGCAGCCGCGGGCCGGTGACGGGCGAGCAGTACTTC,CASSRGPVTGEQYF
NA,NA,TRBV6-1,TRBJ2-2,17,TGTGCCAGCAGTGACCCTCAAGGGAGGGGGGGAACCGGGGAGCTGTTTTTT,CASSDPQGRGGTGELFF
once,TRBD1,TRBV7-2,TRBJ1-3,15,TGTGCCAGCAGCTTGGGACAGGGGGCTGGAAACACCATATATTTT,CASSLGQGAGNTIYF
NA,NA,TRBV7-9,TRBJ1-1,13,TGTGCCATCCAGGGGCAGGCCAACACTGAAGCTTTCTTT,CAIQGQANTEAFF
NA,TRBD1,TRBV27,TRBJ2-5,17,TGTGCCAGCAGTTTATTTCGAGGGACAGGGGGCATAAAGACCCAGTACTTC,CASSLFRGTGGIKTQYF
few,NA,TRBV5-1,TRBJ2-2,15,TGCGCCAGCAGCTCCGCCCCGACAGGCACCGGGGAGCTGTTTTTT,CASSSAPTGTGELFF
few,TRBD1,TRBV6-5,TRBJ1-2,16,TGTGCCAGCAGTTACGGGACAGGGCACGTAGACTATGGCTACACCTTC,CASSYGTGHVDYGYTF
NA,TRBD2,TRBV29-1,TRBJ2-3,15,TGCAGCGGAGGCCTTAGCGGGGGGTCCACAGATACGCAGTATTTT,CSGGLSGGSTDTQYF
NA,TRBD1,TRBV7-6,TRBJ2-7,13,TGTGCCAGCAGCCGGGACAGGGAGTACGAGCAGTACTTC,CASSRDREYEQYF
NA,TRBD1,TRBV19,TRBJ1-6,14,TGTGCCAGTAGTCCCGGGACAGGGGGTTCACCCCTCCACTTT,CASSPGTGGSPLHF
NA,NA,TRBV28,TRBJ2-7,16,TGTGCCAGCAGTCCAGGGCAGAGCCTGGCCATCTACGAGCAGTACTTC,CASSPGQSLAIYEQYF
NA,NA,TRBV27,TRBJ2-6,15,TGTGCCAGCAGTTTTAGGGGCTCTGGGGCCAACGTCCTGACTTTC,CASSFRGSGANVLTF
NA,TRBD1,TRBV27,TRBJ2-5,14,TGTGCCAGCAGTCCCAGGGGGCTCTTTGAGACCCAGTACTTC,CASSPRGLFETQYF
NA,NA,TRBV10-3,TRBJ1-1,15,TGTGCCATCAGTGAGCGAAGCAAACGGGGGACTGAAGCTTTCTTT,CAISERSKRGTEAFF
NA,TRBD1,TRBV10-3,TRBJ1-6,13,TGTGCCATCCGGACAGGGGCCAATTCACCCCTCCACTTT,CAIRTGANSPLHF
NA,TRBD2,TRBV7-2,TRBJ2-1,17,TGTGCCAGCAGCCCGGGACTAGCGGGGGCCCTCTACAATGAGCAGTTCTTC,CASSPGLAGALYNEQFF
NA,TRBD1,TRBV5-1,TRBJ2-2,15,TGCGCCACCGCGACCGGGACAGGGGGGACCGGGGAGCTGTTTTTT,CATATGTGGTGELFF
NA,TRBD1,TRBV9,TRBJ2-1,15,TGTGCCAGCAGCGTCCGGGACAGGGTGAACAATGAGCAGTTCTTC,CASSVRDRVNNEQFF
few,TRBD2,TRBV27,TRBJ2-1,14,TGTGCCAGTCGACTAGCGGCTACCTACAATGAGCAGTTCTTC,CASRLAATYNEQFF
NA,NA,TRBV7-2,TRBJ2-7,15,TGTGCCAGCAGCCGACAGTCCTTGAGCTCCTACGAGCAGTACTTC,CASSRQSLSSYEQYF
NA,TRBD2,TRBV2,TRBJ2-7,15,TGTGCCAGCAGTGACTGGACTAGCGGGGCCGACGAGCAGTACTTC,CASSDWTSGADEQYF
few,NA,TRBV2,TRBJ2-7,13,TGTGCCAGCAGTGCAGGGTACGCCTACGAGCAGTACTTC,CASSAGYAYEQYF
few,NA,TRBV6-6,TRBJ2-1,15,TGTGCCAGCAGCCATTCCGGGACTTACTACAATGAGCAGTTCTTC,CASSHSGTYYNEQFF
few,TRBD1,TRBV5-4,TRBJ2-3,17,TGTGCCAGCAGCCCGGAGGGGCCAGGGGGCCCCACAGATACGCAGTATTTT,CASSPEGPGGPTDTQYF
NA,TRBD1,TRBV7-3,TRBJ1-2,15,TGTGCCAGCAGCTTGACCGGACAGGGGCCCTATGGCTACACCTTC,CASSLTGQGPYGYTF
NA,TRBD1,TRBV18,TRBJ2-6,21,TGTGCCAGCTCCCTCAGACTAACTCGGACAGGGACGCACTCTGGGGCCAACGTCCTGACTTTC,CASSLRLTRTGTHSGANVLTF
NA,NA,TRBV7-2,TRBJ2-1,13,TGTGCCAGCAGCTTCCGGGTGGGCAATGAGCAGTTCTTC,CASSFRVGNEQFF
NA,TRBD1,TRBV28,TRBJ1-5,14,TGTGCCAGCAGCCTTGGACAGGGAGTAGGGCCCCAGCATTTT,CASSLGQGVGPQHF
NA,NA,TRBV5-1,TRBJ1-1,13,TGCGCCAGCAGCGAACTTACCGGGACTGAAGCTTTCTTT,CASSELTGTEAFF
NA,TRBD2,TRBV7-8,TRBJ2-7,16,TGTGCCAGCAGTTCTCTTATTAGCGGGGGGAAAAACGAGCAGTACTTC,CASSSLISGGKNEQYF
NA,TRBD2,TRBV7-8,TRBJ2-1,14,TGTGCCAGCAGCTCCCGGACTAGCAGCGATGAGCAGTTCTTC,CASSSRTSSDEQFF
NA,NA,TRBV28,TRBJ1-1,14,TGTGCCAGCAGTTCCCCCTTAGTATACACTGAAGCTTTCTTT,CASSSPLVYTEAFF